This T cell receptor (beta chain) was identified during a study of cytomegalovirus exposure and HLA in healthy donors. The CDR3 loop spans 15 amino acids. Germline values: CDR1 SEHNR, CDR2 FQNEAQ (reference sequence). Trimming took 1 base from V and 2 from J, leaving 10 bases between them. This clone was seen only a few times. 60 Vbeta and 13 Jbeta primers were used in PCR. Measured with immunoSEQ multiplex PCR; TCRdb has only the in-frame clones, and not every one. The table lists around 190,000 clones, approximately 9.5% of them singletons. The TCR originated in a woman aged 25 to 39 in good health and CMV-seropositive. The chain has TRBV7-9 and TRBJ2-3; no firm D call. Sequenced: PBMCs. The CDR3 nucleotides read TGTGCCAGCAGCTTAGGTGACGGGTACACAGATACGCAGTATTTT. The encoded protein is CASSLGDGYTDTQYF. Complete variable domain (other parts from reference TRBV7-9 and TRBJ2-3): DTGVSQNPRHKITKRGQNVTFRCDPISEHNRLYWYRQTLGQGPEFLTYFQNEAQLEKSRLLSDRFSAERPKGSFSTLEIQRTEQGDSAMYLCASSLGDGYTDTQYFGPGTRLTVL.